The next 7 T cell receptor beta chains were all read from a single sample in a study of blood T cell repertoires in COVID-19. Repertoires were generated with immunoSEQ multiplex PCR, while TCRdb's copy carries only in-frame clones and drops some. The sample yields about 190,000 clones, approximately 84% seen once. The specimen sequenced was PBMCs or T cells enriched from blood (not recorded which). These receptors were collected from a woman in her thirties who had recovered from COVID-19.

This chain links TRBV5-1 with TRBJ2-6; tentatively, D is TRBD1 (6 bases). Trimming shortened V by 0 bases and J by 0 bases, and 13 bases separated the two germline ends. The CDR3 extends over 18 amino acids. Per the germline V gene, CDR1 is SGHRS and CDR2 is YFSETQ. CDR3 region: CASSLAGTLASGANVLTF. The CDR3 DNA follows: TGCGCCAGCAGCTTGGCGGGGACATTGGCCTCTGGGGCCAACGTCCTGACTTTC.

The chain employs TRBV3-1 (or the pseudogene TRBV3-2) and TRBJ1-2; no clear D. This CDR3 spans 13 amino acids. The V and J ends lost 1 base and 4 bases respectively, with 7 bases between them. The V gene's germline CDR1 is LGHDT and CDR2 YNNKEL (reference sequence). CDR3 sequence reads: CASSQALSYGYTF. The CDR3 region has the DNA TGTGCCAGCAGCCAAGCCCTGTCCTATGGCTACACCTTC.

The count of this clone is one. The chain's CDR3 is CASRPDTGNNSPLHF. CDR3 nucleotides: TGTGCCAGCAGGCCAGACACAGGAAATAATTCACCCCTCCACTTT. This chain joins TRBV6-5 and TRBJ1-6; weak D call: TRBD1 (5 bases). CDR3 length: 15 residues. Germline CDR1 is MNHEY and CDR2 is SVGAGI. V dropped 6 bases and J dropped 5 bases, with 14 bases sitting between them.

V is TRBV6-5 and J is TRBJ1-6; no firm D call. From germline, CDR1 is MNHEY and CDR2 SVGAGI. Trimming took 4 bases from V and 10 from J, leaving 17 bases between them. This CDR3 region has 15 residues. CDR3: CASSSNDPGRSPLHF. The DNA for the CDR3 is TGTGCCAGCAGTTCGAACGACCCGGGGAGATCACCCCTCCACTTT.

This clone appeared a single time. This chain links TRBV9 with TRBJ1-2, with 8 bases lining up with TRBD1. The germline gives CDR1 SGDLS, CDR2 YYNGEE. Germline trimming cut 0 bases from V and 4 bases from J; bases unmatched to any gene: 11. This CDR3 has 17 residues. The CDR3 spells CASSVATGRGPSYGYTF. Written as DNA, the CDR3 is TGTGCCAGCAGCGTAGCTACGGGCAGGGGGCCCTCCTATGGCTACACCTTC.

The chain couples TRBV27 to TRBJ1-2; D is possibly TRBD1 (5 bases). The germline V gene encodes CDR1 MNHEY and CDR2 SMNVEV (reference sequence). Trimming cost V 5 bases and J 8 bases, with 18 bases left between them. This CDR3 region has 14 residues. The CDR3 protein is CASSPQGGTGGYTF. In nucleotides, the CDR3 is TGTGCCAGCAGTCCCCAGGGTGGAACTGGGGGCTACACCTTC.

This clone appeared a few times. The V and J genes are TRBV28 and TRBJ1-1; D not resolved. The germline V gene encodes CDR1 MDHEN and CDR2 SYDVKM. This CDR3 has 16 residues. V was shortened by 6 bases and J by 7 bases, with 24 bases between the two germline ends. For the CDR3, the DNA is TGTGCCAGCAGGTCCCGGCGGGGTGTTCAGGATCGTGAAGCTTTCTTT. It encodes CASRSRRGVQDREAFF.